The 29 T cell receptor beta chains reported below all come from one sample, sequenced in a study of CD8 T cells in ankylosing spondylitis. Whole-study results and caveats: In ankylosing spondylitis blood, a motif of roughly 8 highly homologous TCR beta variants appeared characteristic.

TCRdb re-called the 5' RACE reads with MiXCR, one entry per CDR3 protein. Found here are some 400,000 distinct CDR3 sequences, approximately 20% of them singletons; the top ten hold about a sixth. No antigen has been assigned to these receptors. The sample taken for sequencing was blood, either unsorted or a sorted T cell fraction (not recorded which). The receptors were sampled from a male donor with ankylosing spondylitis.

The V call is TRBV19, the J call TRBJ2-3; D perhaps matches TRBD1 (5 bases). The CDR3 loop spans 14 amino acids. Germline V gene lookup returns CDR1 LNHDA and CDR2 SQIVND (reference sequence). The V and J ends lost 5 bases and 4 bases respectively, with 13 bases between them. CDR3 residues: CASSLQGRADTQYF. Here the CDR3 DNA reads TGTGCCAGTAGTTTGCAGGGTAGAGCAGATACGCAGTATTTT.

The V call is TRBV24-1, the J call TRBJ2-1; 8 bases map to TRBD2. The CDR3 has 15 residues. Per germline, CDR1 KGHDR and CDR2 SFDVKD. V lost 2 bases, J lost 11 bases, and 10 bases stayed unmatched. CDR3 region: CATSDWGTRGGKQFF. As DNA, the CDR3 is TGTGCCACCAGTGATTGGGGGACTCGGGGGGGGAAGCAGTTCTTC.

A few counts support this clonotype. This sequence joins TRBV7-9 and TRBJ2-5; 7 bases are a match to TRBD2. With V trimmed by 8 bases and J by 2 bases, 8 bases remained unmatched. Germline lookup yields CDR1 SEHNR and CDR2 FQNEAQ (reference sequence). The CDR3 is 14 residues long. CDR3 nucleotides: TGTGCCAGCGGGGGGGTGGCGGTACAAGAGACCCAGTACTTC. Translated, it gives CASGGVAVQETQYF.

V and J are TRBV4-2 and TRBJ2-3; TRBD2 aligns across 11 bases. The germline gives CDR1 LGHNA, CDR2 YNFKEQ. This CDR3 has 16 amino acids. V lost 3 bases to trimming and J lost 1 base; unmatched junction nucleotides: 3. The chain's CDR3 is CASSQNSGRGTDTQYF. The CDR3 DNA sequence: TGTGCCAGCAGCCAGAATAGCGGGAGGGGCACAGATACGCAGTATTTT.

The chain uses TRBV5-1 and TRBJ2-1; D ambiguous. This CDR3 has 12 amino acids. Germline V gene lookup returns CDR1 SGHRS and CDR2 YFSETQ. The V gene lost 2 bases and the J gene lost 5 bases, with 5 bases spanning the gap. The CDR3 nucleotides read TGCGCCAGCAGCTTTACCGACAATGAGCAGTTCTTC. Amino acids: CASSFTDNEQFF.

This chain uses TRBV20-1 with TRBJ1-4; 11 positions agree with TRBD1. CDR3 length equals 15 residues. V trimming: 2 bases; J trimming: 8 bases; junction bases outside the gene matches: 7. Germline V gene lookup returns CDR1 DFQATT and CDR2 SNEGSKA (reference sequence). The CDR3, as DNA: TGCAGTGCTAGACCCGGGACAGGGGGTTCAGAAAAACTGTTTTTT. Protein product: CSARPGTGGSEKLFF.

V gene TRBV7-9 combines with J gene TRBJ2-7, with D uncertain. V was clipped by 3 bases and J by 10 bases, with 13 bases between them. The CDR3 covers 12 residues. Per the germline V gene, CDR1 is SEHNR and CDR2 is FQNEAQ (reference sequence). The CDR3 coding sequence is TGTGCCAGCAGCTTGAAGGGTAGGGAACAGTACTTC. As protein: CASSLKGREQYF.

J is TRBJ2-1 and V is TRBV29-1, with 12 positions matching TRBD2. This CDR3 has 13 amino acids. V lost 7 bases to trimming and J lost 5 bases; unmatched junction nucleotides: 3. The germline V gene has CDR1 SQVTM and CDR2 ANQGSEA. The CDR3 is CSGGLAGNNEQFF. The CDR3 nucleotides are TGCAGCGGGGGACTAGCGGGCAACAATGAGCAGTTCTTC.

This clonotype came up a few times. This sequence joins TRBV5-5 and TRBJ2-3, with D uncertain. Germline values: CDR1 SGHKS, CDR2 YYEKEE (reference sequence). The CDR3 spans 15 residues. V was clipped by 0 bases and J by 5 bases, with 13 bases between them. The CDR3 reads CASSLVPLAVDTQYF. The CDR3 nucleotides read TGTGCCAGCAGCTTGGTCCCGTTGGCGGTAGATACGCAGTATTTT.

This clonotype was picked up a small number of times. This sequence joins TRBV7-2 and TRBJ2-7; 7 nucleotides match TRBD2. The germline gives CDR1 SGHTA, CDR2 FQGNSA. The CDR3 is 14 residues long. V lost 3 bases and J lost 4; bases outside the gene matches: 6. The CDR3 spells CASSLGGSLYEQYF. CDR3 nucleotides: TGTGCCAGCAGCTTGGGCGGGAGCTTGTACGAGCAGTACTTC.

The sample holds a few counts of this clonotype. J is TRBJ2-7 and V is TRBV3-1; perhaps TRBD2 as D (5 bases). Trimming pared 4 bases from V and 0 bases from J, leaving 13 bases between. The CDR3 runs to 15 residues. Germline V gene sequence: CDR1 LGHDT, CDR2 YNNKEL (reference sequence). CDR3 sequence (DNA): TGTGCCAGCAGCCCCGCAGGACTGACCTCCTACGAGCAGTACTTC. Residues: CASSPAGLTSYEQYF.

The rearrangement uses TRBV25-1 and TRBJ1-6, with a tentative D call TRBD1 (6 bases). The ends were cut back, 2 bases at V and 9 bases at J, with 14 bases in the middle. CDR1 is MGHDK and CDR2 is SYGVNS in the germline V gene. The CDR3 covers 15 residues. CDR3 in DNA: TGTGCCAGCAGTGAAGTCCAGGGGTTCGGTTCACCCCTCCACTTT. Protein product: CASSEVQGFGSPLHF.

There are a few counts of this clonotype. This rearrangement joins TRBV9 to TRBJ1-5; 8 nucleotides line up with TRBD1. The CDR3 totals 14 residues. Germline lookup yields CDR1 SGDLS and CDR2 YYNGEE. Unmatched junction bases numbered 3, after V lost 3 bases and J lost 4 bases. CDR3 sequence: CASSGGQANQPQHF. CDR3 nucleotide sequence: TGTGCCAGCAGCGGGGGACAGGCTAATCAGCCCCAGCATTTT.

The chain carries TRBV20-1 and TRBJ2-4; 7 bases align to TRBD2. J lost 1 base, V lost 3 bases, and 6 bases had no gene match. The germline CDR1 and CDR2 sequences are DFQATT and SNEGSKA (reference sequence). The CDR3 has 15 residues. The CDR3 DNA follows: TGCAGTGCTAGGTCCTCGCGGGAGGCCAAAAACATTCAGTACTTC. Protein: CSARSSREAKNIQYF.

V gene TRBV20-1 combines with J gene TRBJ1-5; no reliable D call. The CDR3 runs 13 residues. Deletions cut 0 bases from V and 5 bases from J, with 8 bases between. The germline gives CDR1 DFQATT, CDR2 SNEGSKA (reference sequence). The CDR3: CSARDRLYQPQHF. The CDR3 DNA reads as TGCAGTGCTAGAGATCGCCTGTATCAGCCCCAGCATTTT.

V is TRBV27 and J is TRBJ1-6; 9 bases match TRBD1. The V segment lost 4 bases and the J segment 9 bases; nucleotides outside the gene matches: 4. The germline gives CDR1 MNHEY, CDR2 SMNVEV (reference sequence). CDR3 length equals 14 residues. The CDR3, as DNA: TGTGCCAGCAGTTCACAGGGGGCGCGTTCACCCCTCCACTTT. Protein product: CASSSQGARSPLHF.

The rearrangement uses TRBV11-2 and TRBJ1-3; D is unclear. The CDR3 loop spans 15 amino acids. V lost 5 bases and J 0 bases, leaving 11 bases between the germline ends. Germline V gene sequence: CDR1 SGHAT, CDR2 FQNNGV. This CDR3 is CASSDRTGSGNTIYF. In nucleotides, the CDR3 is TGTGCCAGCAGCGATAGGACGGGCTCTGGAAACACCATATATTTT.

This clonotype appeared many times. The chain couples TRBV5-1 to TRBJ2-7; D perhaps matches TRBD1 (6 bases). There are 12 residues in the CDR3. CDR1 is SGHRS, CDR2 YFSETQ, per germline. V lost 4 bases to trimming and J lost 2 bases, with 7 bases between them. This chain's CDR3 is CASSRTAYEQYF. DNA for the CDR3: TGCGCCAGCAGCCGGACAGCCTACGAGCAGTACTTC.

This clonotype appeared many times. Here the CDR3 reads CASSLDGGFRNEQYF. Here the CDR3 DNA reads TGTGCCAGCAGCTTAGACGGGGGGTTCAGAAACGAGCAGTACTTC. The chain couples TRBV7-2 to TRBJ2-7; 7 positions agree with TRBD2. Germline CDR1 reads SGHTA; CDR2 reads FQGNSA. The CDR3 totals 15 residues. V trimming: 1 base; J trimming: 5 bases; junction bases outside the gene matches: 8.

This clonotype appeared a few times. J is TRBJ1-5 and V is TRBV20-1, with D possibly TRBD1 on 5 matching bases. V was pared by 4 bases and J by 3 bases, with 13 bases between. Germline assignment: CDR1 DFQATT and CDR2 SNEGSKA (reference sequence). The CDR3 length is 14 residues. Here the CDR3 reads CSAKGQISNQPQHF. CDR3 coding DNA: TGCAGTGCTAAGGGGCAAATTTCCAATCAGCCCCAGCATTTT.

This chain connects TRBV5-1 to TRBJ2-5; 7 nucleotides line up with TRBD2. The CDR3 totals 15 residues. The V gene's germline CDR1 is SGHRS and CDR2 YFSETQ. Trimming cost V 3 bases and J 5 bases; bases outside gene matches: 10. For the CDR3, the DNA is TGCGCCAGCAGCTCATTAAGGGAGGGCCGTGAGACCCAGTACTTC. This sequence encodes CASSSLREGRETQYF.

CDR3 DNA: TGTGCCAGCAGCCGCCGGGACAGCACCGGGGAGCTGTTTTTT. As protein: CASSRRDSTGELFF. The chain has TRBV3-1 and TRBJ2-2; 7 bases line up with TRBD1. The V gene's germline CDR1 is LGHDT and CDR2 YNNKEL (reference sequence). The CDR3 is made up of 14 amino acids. J lost 4 bases, V lost 4 bases, and 3 bases had no gene match.

This chain uses TRBV6-2 or TRBV6-3 with TRBJ2-1, with 9 bases that match TRBD2. The V gene's germline CDR1 is MNHEY and CDR2 SVGEGT. Trimming at V came to 2 bases and at J to 4 bases, leaving 6 bases not matched to a gene. The length of the CDR3 is 16 residues. The CDR3 loop reads CASSYGGGRAYNEQFF. The CDR3 bases are TGTGCCAGCAGTTACGGAGGCGGGAGGGCATACAATGAGCAGTTCTTC.

CDR3 nucleotides: TGCGCCAGCAGCTGGCTAGCGGGAGGTAGGGCAGATACGCAGTATTTT. The encoded protein is CASSWLAGGRADTQYF. V gene TRBV5-1 combines with J gene TRBJ2-3; 11 nucleotides match TRBD2. J was trimmed by 4 bases and V by 3 bases; bases with no gene match: 7. Germline-derived CDR1 and CDR2 are SGHRS and YFSETQ. The CDR3 loop spans 16 amino acids.

In its sample, this clonotype was seen a few times. The rearrangement uses TRBV12-3 or TRBV12-4 and TRBJ2-3; D not resolved. The V end lost 5 bases, the J end lost 7 bases, and 16 bases lay between the germline ends. The CDR3 totals 14 residues. This CDR3 reads CASSLLSGPYTQYF. CDR3 sequence (DNA): TGTGCCAGCAGTCTACTGTCCGGGCCTTATACGCAGTATTTT.

The table lists this clonotype with a few counts. The V gene is TRBV3-1, the J gene TRBJ2-5, with D possibly TRBD2 on 5 matching bases. CDR3 length equals 14 residues. CDR1 LGHDT and CDR2 YNNKEL come from the germline V gene (reference sequence). V dropped 4 bases and J dropped 1 base, with 10 bases sitting between them. CDR3: CASSLWETQETQYF. CDR3 nucleotide sequence: TGTGCCAGCAGCCTTTGGGAGACCCAAGAGACCCAGTACTTC.

This clonotype occurred a few times. CDR3 region: CASSQVRESTDTQYF. The CDR3 bases are TGCGCCAGCAGCCAAGTCCGGGAAAGCACAGATACGCAGTATTTT. This chain joins TRBV4-1 and TRBJ2-3; TRBD2 is a possible D gene (5 bases). Germline V CDR1 and CDR2: MGHRA, YSYEKL. Trimming stripped 1 base from V and 0 bases from J, with 8 bases between. CDR3 length equals 15 residues.

The chain couples TRBV28 to TRBJ1-1; tentative D call: TRBD1 (6 bases). V dropped 5 bases and J dropped 5 bases, with 15 bases sitting between them. This CDR3 is 14 amino acids long. Germline CDR1 is MDHEN and CDR2 is SYDVKM. The chain's CDR3 is CASSVQGGRTEAFF. In DNA, the CDR3 is TGTGCCAGCAGTGTACAGGGCGGGAGGACTGAAGCTTTCTTT. Full variable domain (missing parts from reference TRBV28 and TRBJ1-1): DVKVTQSSRYLVKRTGEKVFLECVQDMDHENMFWYRQDPGLGLRLIYFSYDVKMKEKGDIPEGYSVSREKKERFSLILESASTNQTSMYLCASSVQGGRTEAFFGQGTRLTVV.

This clonotype was found a few times. The rearrangement uses TRBV7-9 and TRBJ1-4; no clear D gene. V was cut by 1 base and J by 4 bases, with 10 bases left in between. CDR1 is SEHNR and CDR2 is FQNEAQ in the germline V gene (reference sequence). The CDR3 runs 15 residues. DNA of the CDR3: TGTGCCAGCAGCTTAGAGTACCGTGTTAATGAAAAACTGTTTTTT. Its translation: CASSLEYRVNEKLFF. The entire variable domain, with the rest obtained from reference TRBV7-9 and TRBJ1-4, is as follows: DTGVSQNPRHKITKRGQNVTFRCDPISEHNRLYWYRQTLGQGPEFLTYFQNEAQLEKSRLLSDRFSAERPKGSFSTLEIQRTEQGDSAMYLCASSLEYRVNEKLFFGSGTQLSVL.